What follows are 23 T cell receptor beta chains derived from one specimen sequenced in a study of cytomegalovirus exposure and HLA in healthy donors. 13 Jbeta primers and 60 Vbeta primers were used for the PCR. Method: immunoSEQ multiplex PCR; TCRdb's copy keeps in-frame clones and lacks some. The sample carries under 300,000 clones, just over 85% recorded once. Material for sequencing was PBMCs. These receptors originate from a man aged 35-49 years in good health and CMV-seropositive.

This clone was seen only a few times. The same CDR3 can be traced to other DNA sequences in this sample. CDR3 residues: CASSQTGNTEAFF. CDR3 in DNA: TGCGCCAGCAGCCAGACAGGGAACACTGAAGCTTTCTTT. The V gene is TRBV4-3, the J gene TRBJ1-1, with D tentatively TRBD1 (6 bases). The ends were cut back, 3 bases at V and 1 base at J, with 6 bases in the middle. The length of the CDR3 is 13 residues. Germline V CDR1 and CDR2: LGHNA, YSLEER.

V gene TRBV5-1 combines with J gene TRBJ2-3; 10 nucleotides align to TRBD2. Germline-derived CDR1 and CDR2 are SGHRS and YFSETQ. The CDR3 has 15 amino acids. With 4 bases clipped from V and 5 bases from J, the junction kept 7 bases outside the gene matches. CDR3: CASSPIAGGVDTQYF. DNA of the CDR3: TGCGCCAGCAGCCCCATAGCGGGAGGTGTAGATACGCAGTATTTT.

V usage is TRBV5-6 and J usage is TRBJ2-2; maybe TRBD1 (6 bases). Germline CDR1 is SGHDT and CDR2 is YYEEEE. Trimming stripped 2 bases from V and 0 bases from J, with 8 bases between. This CDR3 is built from 15 residues. Here the CDR3 DNA reads TGTGCCAGCAGCTTAGGGGGAACGAACACCGGGGAGCTGTTTTTT. Residues: CASSLGGTNTGELFF.

The chain carries TRBV5-1 and TRBJ2-7, with D possibly matching TRBD2 (6 bases). CDR1 and CDR2 from the germline V gene are SGHRS and YFSETQ. The CDR3 sequence is 15 residues long. V lost 1 base, J lost 0 bases, and 11 bases lay in between. The CDR3 DNA reads TGCGCCAGCAGCTTGAACGGAGGGACCTCCTACGAGCAGTACTTC. Protein sequence: CASSLNGGTSYEQYF.

J is TRBJ2-5 and V is TRBV5-1, with D possibly being TRBD1 (5 bases). Germline V lookup: CDR1 SGHRS, CDR2 YFSETQ. This CDR3 has 15 amino acids. V was trimmed by 5 bases and J by 2 bases, leaving 16 bases between them. The CDR3 reads CASSPTLTAQETQYF. The CDR3 nucleotides read TGCGCCAGCAGTCCTACCCTGACAGCGCAAGAGACCCAGTACTTC.

This CDR3 reads CASSHSGTLSYEQYF. CDR3 DNA sequence: TGTGCCAGCAGCCACAGTGGGACACTCTCCTACGAGCAGTACTTC. The chain combines TRBV7-2 with TRBJ2-7; a weak D match, TRBD1 (6 bases). V was clipped by 5 bases and J by 0 bases, with 14 bases between them. CDR3 size: 15 residues. Germline V CDR1 and CDR2: SGHTA, FQGNSA.

The rearrangement links TRBV12-5 to TRBJ2-1; TRBD1 aligns across 9 bases. Per the germline V gene, CDR1 is LGHNT and CDR2 is FRNRAP. Trimming took 4 bases from V and 13 from J; bases not matched to a gene: 5. The CDR3 sequence is 12 residues long. The CDR3 DNA reads as TGTGCTAGTGGTTATGACAGGGGGAGACAGTTCTTC. This encodes CASGYDRGRQFF.

This clone has just a few counts. The chain is built from TRBV5-6 and TRBJ1-1; D might be TRBD1 (5 bases). Between the trimmed V and J ends, which lost 1 base and 1 base, there was a span of 5 bases. There are 13 residues in the CDR3. Germline lookup yields CDR1 SGHDT and CDR2 YYEEEE. The CDR3 reads CASSLTGNTEAFF. The CDR3, as DNA: TGTGCCAGCAGCTTGACAGGGAACACTGAAGCTTTCTTT.

The chain employs TRBV2 and TRBJ2-7; the match to TRBD1 covers 8 bases. The CDR3 sequence is 12 residues long. Germline V lookup: CDR1 SNHLY, CDR2 FYNNEI. After removal of 8 bases from V and 7 bases from J, the junction contained 7 bases not matched to a gene. The CDR3 sequence is CASGQGPEEQYF. The CDR3 bases are TGTGCCAGCGGACAGGGCCCAGAGGAGCAGTACTTC. The complete variable domain, with remaining parts taken from reference TRBV2 and TRBJ2-7, reads EPEVTQTPSHQVTQMGQEVILRCVPISNHLYFYWYRQILGQKVEFLVSFYNNEISEKSEIFDDQFSVERPDGSNFTLKIRSTKLEDSAMYFCASGQGPEEQYFGPGTRLTVT.

This chain uses TRBV28 with TRBJ1-5; D ambiguous. This CDR3 region has 15 residues. CDR1 MDHEN and CDR2 SYDVKM come from the germline V gene. The V end lost 1 base, the J end lost 2 bases, and 9 bases lay between the germline ends. Here the CDR3 reads CASSLSHGGNQPQHF. The DNA for the CDR3 is TGTGCCAGCAGTTTATCGCACGGTGGCAATCAGCCCCAGCATTTT. The variable domain in full, with the rest retrieved from reference TRBV28 and TRBJ1-5, is DVKVTQSSRYLVKRTGEKVFLECVQDMDHENMFWYRQDPGLGLRLIYFSYDVKMKEKGDIPEGYSVSREKKERFSLILESASTNQTSMYLCASSLSHGGNQPQHFGDGTRLSIL.

The chain is built from TRBV18 and TRBJ2-1, with 7 bases fitting TRBD2. Germline V gene lookup returns CDR1 KGHSH and CDR2 LQKENI. Losses at the gene ends were 4 bases for V and 1 base for J; bases not matched to a gene: 13. The CDR3 covers 18 residues. The CDR3 loop reads CASSHTTLAASSYNEQFF. The CDR3 nucleotides read TGTGCCAGCTCACACACGACCCTAGCGGCTTCATCCTACAATGAGCAGTTCTTC.

This rearrangement joins TRBV6-5 to TRBJ1-3; no clear D gene. CDR1 and CDR2 from the germline V gene are MNHEY and SVGAGI. The CDR3 covers 15 residues. V gave up 5 bases and J gave up 0 bases, with 11 bases separating them. Written as DNA, the CDR3 is TGTGCCAGCAGTGTAATGTCGGGCTCTGGAAACACCATATATTTT. Encoded protein: CASSVMSGSGNTIYF.

J is TRBJ1-2 and V is TRBV30; D perhaps matches TRBD1 (5 bases). Germline lookup yields CDR1 GTSNPN and CDR2 SVGIG (reference sequence). The CDR3 loop spans 15 amino acids. V dropped 3 bases and J dropped 0 bases, with 14 bases sitting between them. CDR3: CAWSPVRGTNYGYTF. The CDR3 coding sequence is TGTGCCTGGAGCCCCGTACGGGGGACTAACTATGGCTACACCTTC.

The V and J genes are TRBV5-6 and TRBJ2-7; 7 bases line up with TRBD2. Germline loops: CDR1 SGHDT, CDR2 YYEEEE. V trimming: 3 bases; J trimming: 6 bases; junction bases outside the gene matches: 6. CDR3 size: 13 residues. CDR3 bases: TGTGCCAGCAGCTCACTGACTAGCCGCGAGCAGTACTTC. Its translation is CASSSLTSREQYF.

The chain uses TRBV5-6 and TRBJ2-5; the match to TRBD1 covers 12 bases. J gave up 1 base and V 4 bases, and 5 bases lay outside the gene matches. From germline, CDR1 is SGHDT and CDR2 YYEEEE. This CDR3 is 16 amino acids long. The CDR3 region is CASSSRDRGPQETQYF. The CDR3 nucleotides are TGTGCCAGCAGCAGTCGGGACAGGGGGCCCCAAGAGACCCAGTACTTC.

This chain joins TRBV28 and TRBJ2-2, with 12 bases aligning to TRBD1. After removal of 2 bases from V and 7 bases from J, the junction contained 2 bases not matched to a gene. The germline gives CDR1 MDHEN, CDR2 SYDVKM. CDR3 length equals 15 residues. In DNA form, the CDR3 reads TGTGCCAGCAGTTTAGGGACAGGGGGCAGCGGGGAGCTGTTTTTT. Translation gives CASSLGTGGSGELFF.

The chain links TRBV21-1 to TRBJ2-7; no check of the table's D call, TRBD2, against the DNA was made. TRBV21-1 is designated a pseudogene. There are 15 residues in the CDR3. CDR3 nucleotides: TGTGCCAGCAGCAAAGGGGCGGGAGGGTGGAACGAGCAGTACTTC. Its protein is CASSKGAGGWNEQYF.

V gene TRBV7-8 combines with J gene TRBJ1-4, with D tentatively TRBD1 (5 bases). The CDR3 length is 18 residues. The V gene's germline CDR1 is SGHVS and CDR2 FQNEAQ. V was clipped by 1 base and J by 4 bases, with 19 bases between them. The CDR3 coding sequence is TGTGCCAGCAGCTTAGGTGGAGGGGAGATTAGAGATAATGAAAAACTGTTTTTT. This encodes CASSLGGGEIRDNEKLFF. Drawing the rest from reference TRBV7-8 and TRBJ1-4, the complete variable domain is GAGVSQSPRYKVAKRGQDVALRCDPISGHVSLFWYQQALGQGPEFLTYFQNEAQLDKSGLPSDRFFAERPEGSVSTLKIQRTQQEDSAVYLCASSLGGGEIRDNEKLFFGSGTQLSVL.

The V gene is TRBV9, the J gene TRBJ2-4; 9 bases fit TRBD1. Looked up from germline, CDR1 is SGDLS and CDR2 is YYNGEE. V was clipped by 2 bases and J by 7 bases; unmatched bases: 7. The CDR3 spans 15 residues. The CDR3: CASSVGQGTRNIQYF. Written as DNA, the CDR3 is TGTGCCAGCAGCGTCGGACAGGGGACGAGGAACATTCAGTACTTC.

This clone was counted only a few times. The chain joins TRBV2 to TRBJ2-2; 7 nucleotides agree with TRBD1. V gave up 4 bases and J gave up 7 bases; unmatched junction bases: 6. Germline CDR1 reads SNHLY; CDR2 reads FYNNEI. The CDR3 is 14 residues long. CDR3 sequence reads: CASSADRDHGELFF. CDR3 nucleotides: TGTGCCAGCAGTGCTGACAGGGATCACGGGGAGCTGTTTTTT.

This clone was seen a few times. This rearrangement joins TRBV6-6 to TRBJ1-5; D is unclear. In germline, CDR1 is MNHNY, CDR2 SVGAGI (reference sequence). The CDR3 runs 14 residues. The V end was cut by 3 bases, the J end by 3 bases, with 9 bases between. The CDR3 DNA reads TGTGCCAGCAGTTATAGTAGTTACAATCAGCCCCAGCATTTT. Amino acids: CASSYSSYNQPQHF.

This clone occurred a few times. V and J are TRBV4-1 and TRBJ2-7, with 12 bases aligning to TRBD2. CDR3 length equals 15 residues. V was pared by 3 bases and J by 3 bases, with 3 bases of the junction left unmatched. Germline values: CDR1 MGHRA, CDR2 YSYEKL. CDR3 residues: CASSHRLAGDYEQYF. CDR3 coding DNA: TGCGCCAGCAGCCATAGACTAGCGGGAGACTACGAGCAGTACTTC.

The CDR3 reads CASSSYTDTQYF. As DNA, the CDR3 is TGTGCCAGCAGCTCCTACACAGATACGCAGTATTTT. V and J are TRBV7-9 and TRBJ2-3; no definite D call. Germline V gives CDR1 SEHNR, CDR2 FQNEAQ (reference sequence). The CDR3 extends over 12 amino acids. V lost 4 bases and J lost 2, with 4 bases in between. Supplemented by reference TRBV7-9 and TRBJ2-3, the full variable domain reads DTGVSQNPRHKITKRGQNVTFRCDPISEHNRLYWYRQTLGQGPEFLTYFQNEAQLEKSRLLSDRFSAERPKGSFSTLEIQRTEQGDSAMYLCASSSYTDTQYFGPGTRLTVL.